The entry that follows covers one T cell receptor beta chain sequence. This entry comes from a study of TIL therapy for anti-PD-1-resistant metastatic lung cancer. CDR1 is MNHEY and CDR2 is SVGAGI in the germline V gene. The CDR3 spans 15 residues. Trimming removed 6 bases from V and 2 bases from J; junction bases left unmatched: 5. Time point: pre-treatment sample, taken before nivolumab and TIL therapy. Sequencing used immunoSEQ v3. Profiled with immunoSEQ multiplex PCR; TCRdb holds only in-frame clones, not every one. The sample consists of about 52,000 clones, 79% of them appearing once. The clonotype comes from a woman aged 30 to 85 with non-small cell lung cancer. The gene calls are TRBV6-5 and TRBJ2-5; 11 nucleotides agree with TRBD2. This specimen consisted of blood, obtained at baseline. DNA for the CDR3: TGTGCCAGCAGCCCTAGACTAGCGGGGCAAGAGACCCAGTACTTC. The encoded protein is CASSPRLAGQETQYF.